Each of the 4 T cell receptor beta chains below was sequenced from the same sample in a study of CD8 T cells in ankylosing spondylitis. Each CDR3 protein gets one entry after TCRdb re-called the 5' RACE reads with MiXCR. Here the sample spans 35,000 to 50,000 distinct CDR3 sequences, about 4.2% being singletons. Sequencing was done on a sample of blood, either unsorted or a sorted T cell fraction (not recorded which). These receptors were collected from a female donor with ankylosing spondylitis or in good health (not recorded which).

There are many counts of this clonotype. This CDR3 reads CASSVGVGGGAFF. The DNA of the CDR3 is TGTGCCAGCAGCGTAGGAGTGGGCGGGGGAGCTTTCTTT. V and J are TRBV9 and TRBJ1-1; a possible D gene is TRBD1 (5 bases). V was trimmed by 0 bases and J by 10 bases, leaving 13 bases between them. CDR1 SGDLS and CDR2 YYNGEE come from the germline V gene. The CDR3 runs to 13 residues.

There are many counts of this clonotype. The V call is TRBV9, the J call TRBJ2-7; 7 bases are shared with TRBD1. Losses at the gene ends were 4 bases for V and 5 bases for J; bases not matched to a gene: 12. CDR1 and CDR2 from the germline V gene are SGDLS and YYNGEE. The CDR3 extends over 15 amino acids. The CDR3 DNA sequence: TGTGCCAGCAGCAGAAGGGACAGCCCATGGGACGAGCAGTACTTC. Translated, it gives CASSRRDSPWDEQYF.

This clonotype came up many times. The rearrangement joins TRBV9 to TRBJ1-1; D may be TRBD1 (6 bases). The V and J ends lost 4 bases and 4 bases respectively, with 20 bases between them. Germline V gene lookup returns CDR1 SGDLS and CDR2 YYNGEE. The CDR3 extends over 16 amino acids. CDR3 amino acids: CASSPSQGQASTEAFF. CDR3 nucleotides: TGTGCCAGCAGCCCCTCCCAGGGGCAGGCGAGCACTGAAGCTTTCTTT.

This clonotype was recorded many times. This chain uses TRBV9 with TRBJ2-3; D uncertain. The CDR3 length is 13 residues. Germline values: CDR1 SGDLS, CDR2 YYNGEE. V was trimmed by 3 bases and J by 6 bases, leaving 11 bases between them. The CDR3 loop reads CASSGEMLDTQYF. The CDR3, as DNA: TGTGCCAGCAGCGGAGAGATGTTGGATACGCAGTATTTT.